This record covers a single TCR beta chain. Its specificity is not known. The conserved final phenylalanine or tryptophan is absent from the CDR3, which likely points to a read error. This specimen comes from a study of Graves' ophthalmopathy and Graves' hyperthyroidism. General study results and limits: Discrimination between ophthalmopathy and stable hyperthyroidism by a 13-signature model showed about 85% sensitivity and almost 83% specificity. Blood repertoires reportedly contained most expanded thyroid clonotypes above 0.001 frequency.

The CDR3 totals 13 residues. The germline V gene has CDR1 SGHRS and CDR2 YFSETQ. Trimming pared 2 bases from V and 6 bases from J, leaving 11 bases between. TCR beta CDR3 regions were amplified from RNA transcripts. After a first-round RT-PCR with HTBI primers, a second-round multiplex PCR was run. Using its own MiXCR run on the multiplex PCR reads, TCRdb lists one record per CDR3 protein. Altogether around 1,200,000 distinct CDR3 sequences are present, about 36% being singletons, with the ten largest covering around 10%. Hyperthyroidism was new, under 2 months, in patients aged 18 to 65. Among the exclusions were patients with other autoimmune diseases, uncontrolled infections, pregnancy or lactation.

The V gene is TRBV5-1, the J gene TRBJ1-2, with unresolved D. The TCR was taken from an adult man with Graves' hyperthyroidism. The sample taken for sequencing was peripheral blood or thyroid tissue (not recorded which). This chain's CDR3 is CASSFRTENGYTL. CDR3 sequence (DNA): TGCGCCAGCAGCTTCAGAACAGAGAATGGCTACACCCTC.